Shown below are 21 T cell receptor beta chains from a single sample sequenced in a study of T cell repertoires and HLA-DP antigens. TCRdb's table, derived via immunoSEQ multiplex PCR, lists solely in-frame clones and lacks some. The data hold about 110,000 clones, with about 91% observed a single time. For these receptors, no antigen is known. Sequences were obtained from CD4+ T cells from PBMCs. These receptors came from a young woman in good health and CMV-seronegative.

The gene calls are TRBV5-1 and TRBJ2-7, with D hard to call. The CDR3 runs 13 residues. CDR1 SGHRS and CDR2 YFSETQ come from the germline V gene. V was shortened by 0 bases and J by 5 bases, with 9 bases between the two germline ends. CDR3: CASSLALANEQYF. DNA of the CDR3: TGCGCCAGCAGCTTGGCCTTGGCAAACGAGCAGTACTTC.

The chain uses TRBV6-5 and TRBJ1-2; D may be TRBD1 (6 bases). The V gene's germline CDR1 is MNHEY and CDR2 SVGAGI. The CDR3 runs 14 residues. V lost 2 bases and J 4 bases, leaving 11 bases between the germline ends. CDR3 nucleotide sequence: TGTGCCAGCAGTTACACAGGGTCCCGCTATGGCTACACCTTC. This gives the protein CASSYTGSRYGYTF.

The chain is built from TRBV6-5 and TRBJ1-4; D is ambiguous. Trimming removed 6 bases from V and 7 bases from J, with 15 bases in between. The CDR3 totals 14 residues. Germline assignment: CDR1 MNHEY and CDR2 SVGAGI. This CDR3 reads CASSPQYTSEKLFF. In DNA form, the CDR3 reads TGTGCCAGCAGCCCTCAATACACCAGTGAAAAACTGTTTTTT.

This chain joins TRBV19 and TRBJ1-5; 7 bases agree with TRBD1. Per germline, CDR1 LNHDA and CDR2 SQIVND (reference sequence). The CDR3 covers 16 residues. The V gene end was trimmed by 4 bases and the J gene end by 2 bases; junction bases not matched to a gene: 8. CDR3 sequence reads: CASSNPAGGRNQPQHF. The CDR3 DNA is TGTGCCAGTAGTAACCCGGCAGGGGGGCGCAATCAGCCCCAGCATTTT.

The rearrangement links TRBV28 to TRBJ1-3, with a tentative D call TRBD1 (6 bases). Trimming took 0 bases from V and 2 from J, leaving 8 bases between them. CDR1 and CDR2 from the germline V gene are MDHEN and SYDVKM. The CDR3 consists of 15 residues. CDR3 region: CASSLWYRAGNTIYF. The CDR3 DNA reads as TGTGCCAGCAGTTTATGGTACAGGGCTGGAAACACCATATATTTT.

V and J are TRBV19 and TRBJ1-2, with 10 bases matching TRBD1. Losses at the gene ends were 4 bases for V and 4 bases for J; bases not matched to a gene: 12. The germline CDR1 and CDR2 sequences are LNHDA and SQIVND (reference sequence). The CDR3 has 17 amino acids. CDR3 sequence: CASSKVVTGGSIYGYTF. The CDR3 region has the DNA TGTGCCAGTAGTAAGGTAGTGACAGGGGGCTCGATCTATGGCTACACCTTC.

J is TRBJ2-7 and V is TRBV2; no firm D call. The germline V gene has CDR1 SNHLY and CDR2 FYNNEI. V shed 2 bases and J shed 6 bases, with 5 bases lying between them. This CDR3 has 11 residues. The CDR3 protein is CASSELGEQYF. CDR3 DNA: TGTGCCAGCAGTGAACTCGGCGAGCAGTACTTC.

The V call is TRBV6-5, the J call TRBJ1-6, with D hard to call. This CDR3 spans 12 amino acids. Deletions cut 0 bases from V and 7 bases from J, with 1 base between. In germline, CDR1 is MNHEY, CDR2 SVGAGI. CDR3 protein: CASSYSNSPLHF. The CDR3 DNA sequence: TGTGCCAGCAGTTACTCGAATTCACCCCTCCACTTT.

This chain links TRBV6-6 with TRBJ1-4, with D perhaps matching TRBD1 (6 bases). The CDR3 runs to 13 residues. Germline CDR1 reads MNHNY; CDR2 reads SVGAGI (reference sequence). Trimming took 4 bases from V and 5 from J, leaving 8 bases between them. The CDR3 sequence is CASSWDKNEKLFF. As DNA, the CDR3 is TGTGCCAGCAGTTGGGACAAAAATGAAAAACTGTTTTTT.

The chain combines TRBV7-9 with TRBJ1-6; the D is unclear. The V gene's germline CDR1 is SEHNR and CDR2 FQNEAQ (reference sequence). V dropped 2 bases and J dropped 9 bases, with 14 bases sitting between them. The CDR3 loop spans 15 amino acids. CDR3 bases: TGTGCCAGCAGCTTATCAGGCGGAGCACGTTCACCCCTCCACTTT. This translates into CASSLSGGARSPLHF.

Remarks on this clone: At the DNA level, this CDR3 is encoded by other sequences in the same sample as well. The genes are TRBV5-4 and TRBJ2-1; unclear D gene. The CDR3 consists of 15 residues. The ends were cut back, 0 bases at V and 0 bases at J, with 7 bases in the middle. The germline V gene has CDR1 SGHNT and CDR2 YYREEE (reference sequence). The CDR3: CASSLDRSSYNEQFF. The DNA of the CDR3 is TGTGCCAGCAGCTTGGACAGAAGCTCCTACAATGAGCAGTTCTTC.

This rearrangement joins TRBV5-1 to TRBJ1-2; D gene uncertain. V lost 0 bases, J lost 3 bases, and 12 bases lay in between. Germline lookup yields CDR1 SGHRS and CDR2 YFSETQ. CDR3 size: 15 residues. CDR3 in amino acids: CASSLEGLSYYGYTF. The CDR3 coding sequence is TGCGCCAGCAGCTTGGAAGGCTTATCCTACTATGGCTACACCTTC.

The chain links TRBV7-6 to TRBJ2-1, with a possible D match to TRBD2 (5 bases). The CDR3 has 17 residues. V lost 5 bases, J lost 1 base, and 18 bases lay in between. CDR1 and CDR2 (germline): SGHVS, FNYEAQ. In DNA, the CDR3 is TGTGCCAGCAGCCCCCGGGCTAGCAGTTGGTCCTACAATGAGCAGTTCTTC. Translated: CASSPRASSWSYNEQFF. Full variable domain (remainder filled in from reference TRBV7-6 and TRBJ2-1): GAGVSQSPRYKVTKRGQDVALRCDPISGHVSLYWYRQALGQGPEFLTYFNYEAQQDKSGLPNDRFSAERPEGSISTLTIQRTEQRDSAMYRCASSPRASSWSYNEQFFGPGTRLTVL.

The DNA for the CDR3 is TGTGCCAGCAGCTTAAGGGCTAGCGGGGGGTTAATCCAAGAGACCCAGTACTTC. Protein sequence: CASSLRASGGLIQETQYF. The V and J genes are TRBV7-2 and TRBJ2-5; 11 bases are a match to TRBD2. V lost 2 bases, J lost 1 base, and 9 bases stayed unmatched. The CDR3 runs to 18 residues. Germline V gene lookup returns CDR1 SGHTA and CDR2 FQGNSA.

The chain is built from TRBV4-1 and TRBJ1-2, with 9 positions matching TRBD1. The germline CDR1 and CDR2 sequences are MGHRA and YSYEKL. The CDR3 consists of 15 residues. The V and J ends lost 1 base and 2 bases, in that order; junction bases with no gene match: 2. CDR3 nucleotide sequence: TGCGCCAGCAGCCAAGTGGGACAGGGAAACTATGGCTACACCTTC. Translation gives CASSQVGQGNYGYTF.

This clone was counted a single time. The V call is TRBV5-1, the J call TRBJ2-3; weak D call: TRBD1 (6 bases). Trimming stripped 0 bases from V and 2 bases from J, with 10 bases between. From germline, CDR1 is SGHRS and CDR2 YFSETQ. CDR3 length equals 15 residues. CDR3 in DNA: TGCGCCAGCAGCTTGGCCAGGGGAATCACAGATACGCAGTATTTT. As protein: CASSLARGITDTQYF.

The chain recombines TRBV2 with TRBJ2-3, with 7 bases lining up with TRBD1. The V gene's germline CDR1 is SNHLY and CDR2 FYNNEI. The CDR3 is made up of 14 amino acids. The V gene end was trimmed by 6 bases and the J gene end by 2 bases; junction bases not matched to a gene: 5. The CDR3: CASRPGQPTDTQYF. CDR3 nucleotide sequence: TGTGCCAGCAGGCCGGGACAGCCCACAGATACGCAGTATTTT.

This rearrangement joins TRBV14 to TRBJ2-5; D gene ambiguous. This CDR3 region has 11 residues. Deletions cut 5 bases from V and 5 bases from J, with 6 bases between. Germline V lookup: CDR1 SGHDN, CDR2 FVKESK. The CDR3 loop is CASSTPETQYF. DNA for the CDR3: TGTGCCAGCAGCACCCCGGAGACCCAGTACTTC. The variable domain in full, with the rest retrieved from reference TRBV14 and TRBJ2-5, is EAGVTQFPSHSVIEKGQTVTLRCDPISGHDNLYWYRRVMGKEIKFLLHFVKESKQDESGMPNNRFLAERTGGTYSTLKVQPAELEDSGVYFCASSTPETQYFGPGTRLLVL.

In its sample, this clone was seen once. V usage is TRBV11-1 and J usage is TRBJ1-1, with 10 bases identical to TRBD1. CDR3 length: 14 amino acids. Per the germline V gene, CDR1 is SGHAT and CDR2 is FQDESV (reference sequence). With 3 bases clipped from V and 4 bases from J, the junction kept 2 bases outside the gene matches. CDR3 DNA sequence: TGTGCCAGCAGCTTTCGGACAGGGGGCACTGAAGCTTTCTTT. It encodes CASSFRTGGTEAFF. Full variable domain (rest looked up from reference TRBV11-1 and TRBJ1-1): EAEVAQSPRYKITEKSQAVAFWCDPISGHATLYWYRQILGQGPELLVQFQDESVVDDSQLPKDRFSAERLKGVDSTLKIQPAELGDSAMYLCASSFRTGGTEAFFGQGTRLTVV.

The chain uses TRBV6-5 and TRBJ1-6; 7 positions agree with TRBD1. CDR1 and CDR2 (germline): MNHEY, SVGAGI. The CDR3 extends over 15 amino acids. J gave up 5 bases and V 6 bases, and 7 bases lay outside the gene matches. CDR3 amino acids: CASRGEGANNSPLHF. In DNA form, the CDR3 reads TGTGCCAGCAGGGGCGAGGGGGCGAATAATTCACCCCTCCACTTT.

This sequence joins TRBV5-1 and TRBJ2-7; no firm D call. The CDR3 runs to 13 residues. Germline V gene data show CDR1 as SGHRS and CDR2 as YFSETQ. The V gene lost 3 bases and the J gene lost 1 base, with 8 bases spanning the gap. CDR3 nucleotide sequence: TGCGCCAGCAGCTACGACGCATCCTACGAGCAGTACGTC. Protein sequence: CASSYDASYEQYV.